This TCR beta chain was captured in a study of T-cell memory formation after mild COVID-19. Trimming stripped 1 base from V and 1 base from J, with 5 bases between. Per germline, CDR1 GTSNPN and CDR2 SVGIG (reference sequence). The CDR3 loop spans 12 amino acids. Constant-segment-primed 5'RACE gave TCR alpha and TCR beta cDNA libraries with sample barcodes and UMIs. TCRdb independently ran MiXCR on the 5' RACE reads; one entry per CDR3 protein. Of roughly 580,000 distinct CDR3 sequences in the sample, under 20% were seen once. V and J are TRBV30 and TRBJ2-7; D is unresolved. Sequencing input: PBMCs or a T cell subset sorted from them (not recorded which). The TCR sequence derives from an adult woman who had mild COVID-19 (a few samples of this study predate the infection). Cell type and time point are not known. CDR3 amino acids: CAWSEASYEQYF. The CDR3 DNA sequence: TGTGCCTGGAGTGAGGCGTCCTACGAGCAGTACTTC. Full variable domain (missing parts from reference TRBV30 and TRBJ2-7): SQTIHQWPATLVQPVGSPLSLECTVEGTSNPNLYWYRQAAGRGLQLLFYSVGIGQISSEVPQNLSASRPQDRQFILSSKKLLLSDSGFYLCAWSEASYEQYFGPGTRLTVT.